Listed below are T cell receptor beta chains from one sample, sequenced in a study of shared clonotypes between healthy human individuals. Clones were read by immunoSEQ multiplex PCR, and TCRdb kept only the in-frame ones, dropping some. This table has 1,100,000 or so clones, about 80% appearing once. Material for sequencing was memory CD4+ T cells from PBMCs. The receptor set was obtained from a man between 18 and 35 years old in good health. Some clones in this sample may be carry-over from other donors' samples. The CDR3 runs from the conserved cysteine through the conserved F or W. The D gene is left open where the match is weak. Rows may omit the clone size; those that give it use once, few, many or a size class.

TRBJ1-4 . TRBD1 TRBV18 TGTGCCAGCTCGCCTGGGACAGGCGGAATGGGTGAAAAACTGTTTTTT CASSPGTGGMGEKLFF
TRBJ2-3 . . TRBV30 TGTGCCTGGAGTGTAGCCGCCCCTCCCGGGTTGGATACGCAGTATTTT CAWSVAAPPGLDTQYF
TRBJ1-5 few . TRBV19 TGTGCCAGTAGTATATCCGACCCGCAGCCCCAGCATTTT CASSISDPQPQHF
TRBJ2-4 few TRBD2 TRBV30 TGTGCCTGGAGTCGGCTAGCGGGAGCCAAAAACATTCAGTACTTC CAWSRLAGAKNIQYF
TRBJ2-2 . . TRBV28 TGTGCCAGCAGCCCCATCGGCAGGGTCCCCGGGGAGCTGTTTTTT CASSPIGRVPGELFF
TRBJ1-2 . . TRBV15 TGTGCCACCAGCAGAGATAGGGGAGTCTATGGCTACACCTTC CATSRDRGVYGYTF
TRBJ2-3 . . TRBV7-9 TGTGCCAGCAGCATCTTAGAAGGAGCCACAGATACGCAGTATTTT CASSILEGATDTQYF
TRBJ2-3 . TRBD2 TRBV7-2 TGTGCCAGCAGCCAACAAGCGGGAGGGGCAGATACGCAGTATTTT CASSQQAGGADTQYF
TRBJ2-2 . . TRBV7-2 TGTGCCAGCTCCCACGGGCTGGGCCTAGTCGGGGAGCTGTTTTTT CASSHGLGLVGELFF
TRBJ1-1 few . TRBV7-6 TGTGCCAGCAGCTGGCAGGGGTCGGAGAACACTGAAGCTTTCTTT CASSWQGSENTEAFF
TRBJ1-1 few . TRBV6-1 TGTGCCAGCAGTGCCGAGCCAAACACTGAAGCTTTCTTT CASSAEPNTEAFF
TRBJ2-1 . TRBD2 TRBV9 TGTGCCAGCAGCGTAGTGTCTAGCGGGAGACATGAGCAGTTCTTC CASSVVSSGRHEQFF
TRBJ2-7 . TRBD2 TRBV29-1 TGCAGCGTCAGAACTAGCGGGAGCTCCTACGAGCAGTACTTC CSVRTSGSSYEQYF
TRBJ2-7 . TRBD2 TRBV4-1 TGCGCCAGCAGCTATAGCGGGAGGGCAGGCGACGAGCAGTACTTC CASSYSGRAGDEQYF
TRBJ2-6 . . TRBV6-6 TGTGCCAGCAGTTACACAAGGCCCGGGGCCAACGTCCTGACTTTC CASSYTRPGANVLTF
TRBJ2-2 once . TRBV21-1 TGTGCCAGCAGCCCAGGGAGGGAGAGGGCCGGGGAGCTGTTTTTT CASSPGRERAGELFF
TRBJ1-4 . TRBD1 TRBV30 TGTGCCTGGAGTGTATCGACAGGGAATGAAAAACTGTTTTTT CAWSVSTGNEKLFF
TRBJ1-5 . TRBD1 TRBV27 TGTGCCAGGGATTCGGGACAGCATAGCAATCAGCCCCAGCATTTT CARDSGQHSNQPQHF
TRBJ1-5 . TRBD1 TRBV10-2 TGCGCCAGCAGCGGACAGGGGGATCAGCCCCAGCATTTT CASSGQGDQPQHF
TRBJ2-3 . TRBD2 TRBV5-1 TGCGCCAGCAGCTTGGAGCGGGAGCGAGATACGCAGTATTTT CASSLERERDTQYF
TRBJ1-4 once TRBD1 TRBV28 TGTGCCAGCAGGGCAACAGGGGGCATCGGTGAAAAACTGTTTTTT CASRATGGIGEKLFF
TRBJ2-7 once . TRBV28 TGTGCCAGCACCCCCGTCGGGGGAGGGGGGGCCTACGAGCAGTACTTC CASTPVGGGGAYEQYF
TRBJ1-5 . . TRBV18 TGTGCCAGCTCACCACTAATCGGGCAGCGCAATCAGCCCCAGCATTTT CASSPLIGQRNQPQHF
TRBJ1-2 . . TRBV18 TGTGCCAGCTCACCACCGCGAGACGGGGCAGCTAACTATGGCTACACCTTC CASSPPRDGAANYGYTF
TRBJ1-4 once . TRBV28 TGTGCCAGCTCGCCGGACAGAGATAATGAAAAACTGTTTTTT CASSPDRDNEKLFF
TRBJ2-5 . TRBD2 TRBV18 TGTGCCAGCTCACCACCTGGCCAGGGAGGGGAGACCCAGTACTTC CASSPPGQGGETQYF
TRBJ2-7 . . TRBV2 TGCGCCAGCACCCGAATCTACGAGCAGTACTTC CASTRIYEQYF
TRBJ2-7 . TRBD1 TRBV6-1 TGTGCCAGCCGTGAGGACAGGGCTTACGGCGAGCAGTACTTC CASREDRAYGEQYF